The 5 T cell receptor beta chains below all came from one sample that was sequenced in a study of OX40 agonist ivuxolimab in advanced cancers. Measured with immunoSEQ multiplex PCR; TCRdb has only the in-frame clones, and not every one. This table holds roughly 97,000 clones, about 90% found once. Sequenced here: CD4+ or CD8+ T cells sorted from blood, sampled in a trial of the OX40 agonist ivuxolimab. These receptor sequences come from an adult with an advanced solid tumor such as melanoma, head and neck, liver or kidney cancer.

The chain recombines TRBV15 with TRBJ2-3; 10 nucleotides align to TRBD2. This CDR3 has 15 amino acids. Trimming cost V 0 bases and J 8 bases; bases outside gene matches: 5. CDR1 LNHNV and CDR2 YYDKDF come from the germline V gene (reference sequence). CDR3 loop: CATSRDRLAGGTQYF. Here the CDR3 DNA reads TGTGCCACCAGCAGAGATCGACTAGCGGGCGGTACGCAGTATTTT.

The genes are TRBV6-6 and TRBJ1-2; D gene ambiguous. The CDR3 length is 11 residues. Between the trimmed V and J ends, which lost 6 bases and 8 bases, there was a span of 10 bases. Germline-derived CDR1 and CDR2 are MNHNY and SVGAGI (reference sequence). The CDR3, as DNA: TGTGCCAGCAGACCCCGTGAGGGCTACACCTTC. Its protein is CASRPREGYTF.

The gene calls are TRBV5-8 and TRBJ1-1; 7 bases are a match to TRBD1. Germline CDR1 SGHTS, CDR2 YDEGEE. This CDR3 spans 15 amino acids. The J segment lost 0 bases and the V segment lost 1 base, leaving 3 bases of the junction unmatched. The CDR3 region has the DNA TGTGCCAGCAGCTTGACAGGGGACATGAACACTGAAGCTTTCTTT. Its translation: CASSLTGDMNTEAFF.

The chain combines TRBV9 with TRBJ2-1, with 13 nucleotides matching TRBD2. Trimming removed 3 bases from V and 6 bases from J; junction bases left unmatched: 3. Germline-derived CDR1 and CDR2 are SGDLS and YYNGEE. The CDR3 has 15 amino acids. This chain's CDR3 is CASSATSGGANEQFF. Written as DNA, the CDR3 is TGTGCCAGCAGCGCCACTAGCGGGGGGGCCAATGAGCAGTTCTTC. The variable domain in full, with the rest retrieved from reference TRBV9 and TRBJ2-1, is DSGVTQTPKHLITATGQRVTLRCSPRSGDLSVYWYQQSLDQGLQFLIQYYNGEERAKGNILERFSAQQFPDLHSELNLSSLELGDSALYFCASSATSGGANEQFFGPGTRLTVL.

The chain uses TRBV5-1 and TRBJ2-5, with TRBD2 matching 8 bases. V shed 5 bases and J 5 bases; nucleotides not matched to a gene: 14. This CDR3 has 16 residues. Germline V gene sequence: CDR1 SGHRS, CDR2 YFSETQ. The CDR3 is CASRRNLGLEWETQYF. DNA for the CDR3: TGCGCCAGCAGGCGGAATTTGGGACTAGAGTGGGAGACCCAGTACTTC.